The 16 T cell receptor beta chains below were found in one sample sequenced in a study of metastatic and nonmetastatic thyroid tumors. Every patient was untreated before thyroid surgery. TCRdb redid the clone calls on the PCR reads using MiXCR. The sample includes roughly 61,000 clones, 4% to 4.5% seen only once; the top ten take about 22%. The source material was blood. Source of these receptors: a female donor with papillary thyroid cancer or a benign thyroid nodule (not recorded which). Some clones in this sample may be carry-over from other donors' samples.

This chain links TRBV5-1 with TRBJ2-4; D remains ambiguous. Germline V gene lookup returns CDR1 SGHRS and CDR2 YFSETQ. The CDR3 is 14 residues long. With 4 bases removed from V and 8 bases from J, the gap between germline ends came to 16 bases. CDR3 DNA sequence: TGCGCCAGCAGCCCGACCGTACGCTTTGACATTCAGTACTTC. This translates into CASSPTVRFDIQYF.

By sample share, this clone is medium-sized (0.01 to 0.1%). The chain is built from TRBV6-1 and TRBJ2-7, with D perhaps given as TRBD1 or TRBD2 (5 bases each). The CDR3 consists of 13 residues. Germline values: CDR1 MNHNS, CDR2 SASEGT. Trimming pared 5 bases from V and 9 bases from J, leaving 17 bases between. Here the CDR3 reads CASSPRTGTGQYF. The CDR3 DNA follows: TGTGCCAGCAGTCCCCGGACGGGGACGGGGCAGTACTTC.

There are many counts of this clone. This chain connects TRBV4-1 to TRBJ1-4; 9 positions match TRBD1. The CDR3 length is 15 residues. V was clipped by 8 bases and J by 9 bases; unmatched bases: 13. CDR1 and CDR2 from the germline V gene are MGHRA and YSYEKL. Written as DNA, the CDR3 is TGCGCCAGCTCCGGCCTCCGGGACAGGGCACAAAAACTGTTTTTT. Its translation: CASSGLRDRAQKLFF.

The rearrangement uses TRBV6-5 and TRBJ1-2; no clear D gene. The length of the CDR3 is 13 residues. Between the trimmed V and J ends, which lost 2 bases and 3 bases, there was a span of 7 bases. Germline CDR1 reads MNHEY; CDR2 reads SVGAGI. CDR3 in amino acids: CASSYLGDYGYTF. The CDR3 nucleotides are TGTGCCAGCAGTTACCTGGGTGACTATGGCTACACCTTC.

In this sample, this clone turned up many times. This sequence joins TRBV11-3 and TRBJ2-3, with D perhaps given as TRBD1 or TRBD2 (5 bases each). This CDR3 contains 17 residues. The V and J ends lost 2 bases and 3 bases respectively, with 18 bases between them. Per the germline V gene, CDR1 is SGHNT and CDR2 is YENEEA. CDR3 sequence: CASSLRVWGIGTDTQYF. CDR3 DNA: TGTGCCAGCAGCTTACGGGTGTGGGGGATCGGGACAGATACGCAGTATTTT.

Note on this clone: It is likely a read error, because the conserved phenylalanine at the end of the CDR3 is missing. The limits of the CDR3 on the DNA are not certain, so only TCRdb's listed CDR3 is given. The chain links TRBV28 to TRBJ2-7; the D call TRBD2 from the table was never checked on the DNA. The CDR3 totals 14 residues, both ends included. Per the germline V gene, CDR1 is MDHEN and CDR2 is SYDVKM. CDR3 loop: CAPPAWTSVCEHYC.

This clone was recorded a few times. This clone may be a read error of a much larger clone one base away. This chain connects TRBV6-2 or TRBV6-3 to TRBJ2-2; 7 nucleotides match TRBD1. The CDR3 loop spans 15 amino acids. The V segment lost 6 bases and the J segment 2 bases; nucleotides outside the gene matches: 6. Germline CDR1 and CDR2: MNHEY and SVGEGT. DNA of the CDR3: TGTGCCAGCAGATATACAGGGGTAAACACCGGGGAGCTGTTTTTT. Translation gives CASRYTGVNTGELFF.

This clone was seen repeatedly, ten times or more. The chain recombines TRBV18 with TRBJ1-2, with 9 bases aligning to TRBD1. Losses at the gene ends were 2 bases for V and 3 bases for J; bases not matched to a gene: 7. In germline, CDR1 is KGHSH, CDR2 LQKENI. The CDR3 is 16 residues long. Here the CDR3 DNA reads TGTGCCAGCTCACCAAATTCCGGGACAGGGCACTATGGCTACACCTTC. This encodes CASSPNSGTGHYGYTF.

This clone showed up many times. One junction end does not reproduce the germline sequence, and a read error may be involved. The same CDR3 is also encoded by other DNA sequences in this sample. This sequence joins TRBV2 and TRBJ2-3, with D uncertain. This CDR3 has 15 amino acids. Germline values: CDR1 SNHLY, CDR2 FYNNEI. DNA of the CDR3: TGTGCCAGCAGTCCCGATGAAGGGCGGTCAGATACGCAGTATTTC. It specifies CASSPDEGRSDTQYF.

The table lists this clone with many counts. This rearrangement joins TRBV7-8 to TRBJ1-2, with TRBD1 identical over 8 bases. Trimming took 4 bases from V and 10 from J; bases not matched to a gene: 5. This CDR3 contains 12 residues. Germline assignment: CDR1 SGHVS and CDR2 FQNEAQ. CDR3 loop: CASSSDRGYYTF. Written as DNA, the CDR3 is TGTGCCAGCAGCTCCGACAGGGGTTACTACACCTTC.

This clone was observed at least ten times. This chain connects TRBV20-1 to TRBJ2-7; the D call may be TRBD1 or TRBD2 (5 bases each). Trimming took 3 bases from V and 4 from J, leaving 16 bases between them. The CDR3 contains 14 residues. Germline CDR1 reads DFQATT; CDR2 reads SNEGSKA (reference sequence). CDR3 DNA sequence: TGCAGTGCTAGTCGAGGGGTCCCATTTTACGAGCAGTACTTC. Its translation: CSASRGVPFYEQYF.

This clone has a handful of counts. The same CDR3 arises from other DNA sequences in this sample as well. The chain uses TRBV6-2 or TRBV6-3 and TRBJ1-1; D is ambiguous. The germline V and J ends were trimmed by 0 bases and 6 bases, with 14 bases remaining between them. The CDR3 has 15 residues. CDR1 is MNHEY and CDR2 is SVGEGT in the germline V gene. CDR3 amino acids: CASSYSNRGGAEAFF. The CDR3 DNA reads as TGTGCCAGCAGTTACTCGAACCGAGGTGGGGCTGAAGCTTTCTTT.

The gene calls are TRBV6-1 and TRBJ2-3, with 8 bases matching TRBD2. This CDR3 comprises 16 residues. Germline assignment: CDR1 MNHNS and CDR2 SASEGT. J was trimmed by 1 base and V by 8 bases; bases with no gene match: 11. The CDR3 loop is CASASLRGVCTDTQYF. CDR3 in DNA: TGTGCCAGCGCATCCTTGCGGGGGGTATGCACAGATACGCAGTATTTT.

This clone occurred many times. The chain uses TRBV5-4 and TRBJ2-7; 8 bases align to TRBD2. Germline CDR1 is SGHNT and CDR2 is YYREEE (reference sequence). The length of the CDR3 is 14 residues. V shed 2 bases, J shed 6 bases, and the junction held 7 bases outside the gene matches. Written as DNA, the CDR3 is TGTGCCAGCAGCTTAGCGGGAGAGGGTCGCGAGCAGTACTTC. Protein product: CASSLAGEGREQYF. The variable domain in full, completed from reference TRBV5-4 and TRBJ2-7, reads ETGVTQSPTHLIKTRGQQVTLRCSSQSGHNTVSWYQQALGQGPQFIFQYYREEENGRGNFPPRFSGLQFPNYSSELNVNALELDDSALYLCASSLAGEGREQYFGPGTRLTVT.

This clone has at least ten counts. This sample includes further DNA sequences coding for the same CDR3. CDR3 residues: CASSLPPLNGDTQYF. CDR3 nucleotide sequence: TGTGCCAGCAGCTTGCCACCACTGAACGGAGATACGCAGTATTTT. The chain combines TRBV5-5 with TRBJ2-3; no clear D. Germline V gives CDR1 SGHKS, CDR2 YYEKEE (reference sequence). Trimming cost V 1 base and J 5 bases, with 14 bases left between them. The CDR3 loop spans 15 amino acids.

CDR3 loop: CSARPGHYGYTF. The CDR3 DNA sequence: TGCAGTGCTAGGCCGGGGCACTATGGCTACACCTTC. This chain uses TRBV20-1 with TRBJ1-2, with a tentative D call TRBD1 (5 bases). Germline V gives CDR1 DFQATT, CDR2 SNEGSKA (reference sequence). CDR3 length equals 12 residues. V lost 3 bases and J 3 bases, leaving 8 bases between the germline ends.